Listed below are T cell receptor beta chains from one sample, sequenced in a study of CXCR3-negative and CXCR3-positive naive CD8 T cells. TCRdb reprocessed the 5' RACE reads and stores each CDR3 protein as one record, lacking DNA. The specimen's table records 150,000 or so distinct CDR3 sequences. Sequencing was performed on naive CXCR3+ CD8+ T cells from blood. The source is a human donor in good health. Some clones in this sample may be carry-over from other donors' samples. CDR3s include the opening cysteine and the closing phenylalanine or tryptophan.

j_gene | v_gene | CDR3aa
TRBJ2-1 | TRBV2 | CASTQFQGNEQFF
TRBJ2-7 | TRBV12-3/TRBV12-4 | CASSPGLAQTGEQYF
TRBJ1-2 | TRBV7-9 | CASSQIGQYGYTF
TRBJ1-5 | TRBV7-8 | CASSLTGAGGTQPQHF
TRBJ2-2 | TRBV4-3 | CASSQEGGINTGELFF
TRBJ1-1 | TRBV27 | CASSSTVVTEAFF
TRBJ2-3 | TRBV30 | CAWSSYFPISGATDTQYF
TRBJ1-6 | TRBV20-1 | CSAPKEGSPLHF
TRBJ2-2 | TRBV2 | CASSEALQGPAGELFF
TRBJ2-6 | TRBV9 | CASAASDSGANVLTF
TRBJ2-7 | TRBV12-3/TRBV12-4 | CASSLTVSYEQYF
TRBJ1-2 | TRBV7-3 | CASSPTPAEGYTF
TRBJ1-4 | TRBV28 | CASSFSGVEKLFF
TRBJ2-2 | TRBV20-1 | CSAREFGANTGELFF
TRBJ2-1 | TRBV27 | CASSLLNRVSYNEQFF
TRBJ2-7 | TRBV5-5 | CASSLGTSGSYF
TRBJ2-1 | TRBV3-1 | CASSPLITNGTDFSYNEQFF
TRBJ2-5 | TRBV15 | CATSGTLDMPGTRGSKTQYF